These 15 T cell receptor beta chains share one sample of origin, sequenced in a study of post-analysis software for immune sequencing data. No antigens are known for them. Study outcomes and limitations: Several TRBV segments were more frequent in patients than controls; TRBV5-6, TRBV5-1 and TRBV20-1 belonged to this group.

TCR beta cDNA libraries included unique molecular identifiers. TCRdb re-called the PCR reads with MiXCR, one entry per CDR3 protein. The repertoire holds 750,000 to 950,000 distinct CDR3 sequences, with roughly 50% as singletons. Material: blood. The receptors come from a girl aged 5-17 years with multiple sclerosis.

The genes are TRBV29-1 and TRBJ1-5; 7 nucleotides align to TRBD1. The length of the CDR3 is 14 residues. The J segment lost 5 bases and the V segment lost 7 bases, leaving 11 bases of the junction unmatched. Germline CDR1 is SQVTM and CDR2 is ANQGSEA. CDR3 nucleotide sequence: TGCAGCGCCACCAAGGGGAGGGGGCATCAGCCCCAGCATTTT. Its protein is CSATKGRGHQPQHF.

The V and J genes are TRBV6-6 and TRBJ2-3; D might be TRBD2 (6 bases). The length of the CDR3 is 16 residues. The germline V gene encodes CDR1 MNHNY and CDR2 SVGAGI (reference sequence). V lost 5 bases and J lost 1, with 16 bases in between. CDR3 bases: TGTGCCAGCAGTAACCCGCGGCCGGGGGGCACAGATACGCAGTATTTT. It specifies CASSNPRPGGTDTQYF.

The genes are TRBV7-3 and TRBJ2-3, with D perhaps given as TRBD1 or TRBD2 (5 bases each). The CDR3 length is 11 residues. Germline CDR1 and CDR2: SGHTA and FQGTGA. Trimming took off 4 bases at V and 7 bases at J, with 6 bases between the two ends. CDR3 sequence (DNA): TGTGCCAGCAGCTCGGGACATACGCAGTATTTT. Protein sequence: CASSSGHTQYF. The full variable domain, its missing parts supplied by reference TRBV7-3 and TRBJ2-3, is GAGVSQTPSNKVTEKGKYVELRCDPISGHTALYWYRQSLGQGPEFLIYFQGTGAADDSGLPNDRFFAVRPEGSVSTLKIQRTERGDSAVYLCASSSGHTQYFGPGTRLTVL.

The V call is TRBV20-1, the J call TRBJ2-5, with D possibly matching TRBD1 (6 bases). Trimming removed 2 bases at V and 5 bases at J, with 15 bases between. Germline V CDR1 and CDR2: DFQATT, SNEGSKA (reference sequence). The CDR3 runs 14 residues. CDR3 nucleotide sequence: TGCAGTGCTAGACCGGGACATGGTGGGGAGACCCAGTACTTC. It specifies CSARPGHGGETQYF.

This chain connects TRBV7-9 to TRBJ2-7; D unresolved. Germline lookup yields CDR1 SEHNR and CDR2 FQNEAQ (reference sequence). The CDR3 spans 14 residues. The germline V and J ends were trimmed by 8 bases and 0 bases, with 14 bases remaining between them. CDR3 loop: CASGYRGGSYEQYF. DNA for the CDR3: TGTGCCAGCGGGTACCGAGGTGGCTCCTACGAGCAGTACTTC.

The count of this clonotype is one. This rearrangement joins TRBV10-2 to TRBJ1-1; D is perhaps TRBD1 (5 bases). Germline assignment: CDR1 WSHSY and CDR2 SAAADI. V was cut by 3 bases and J by 0 bases, with 17 bases left in between. This CDR3 region has 17 residues. DNA for the CDR3: TGCGCCAGCAGTGATCGCCGGCGGGCAGGGATGAACACTGAAGCTTTCTTT. It encodes CASSDRRRAGMNTEAFF.

DNA for the CDR3: TGTGCCAGCAGCTTAGGGGGGTTTACGACAAATGAGCAGTTCTTC. This encodes CASSLGGFTTNEQFF. The J gene is TRBJ2-1, the V gene TRBV7-9; D assignment may be TRBD1 or TRBD2 (5 bases each). The CDR3 loop spans 15 amino acids. CDR1 SEHNR and CDR2 FQNEAQ come from the germline V gene (reference sequence). Trimming stripped 1 base from V and 7 bases from J, with 14 bases between.

The chain links TRBV29-1 to TRBJ2-1; D perhaps matches TRBD2 (5 bases). Germline V gene data show CDR1 as SQVTM and CDR2 as ANQGSEA. This CDR3 is built from 13 residues. The V gene lost 3 bases and the J gene lost 9 bases, with 15 bases spanning the gap. The CDR3 region is CSVDRGRIGEQFF. CDR3 nucleotide sequence: TGCAGCGTTGATCGGGGAAGGATCGGTGAGCAGTTCTTC.

The chain uses TRBV20-1 and TRBJ2-1, with D possibly matching TRBD1 (6 bases). From germline, CDR1 is DFQATT and CDR2 SNEGSKA (reference sequence). Trimming removed 8 bases from V and 8 bases from J, with 10 bases in between. The CDR3 is 10 amino acids. The CDR3 nucleotides read TGCAGTCAGGGGATCGATGAGCAGTTCTTC. Its protein product is CSQGIDEQFF.

The chain uses TRBV13 and TRBJ1-2, with 7 bases aligning to TRBD1. The CDR3 spans 13 residues. Germline V gene sequence: CDR1 PRHDT, CDR2 FYEKMQ (reference sequence). V was clipped by 7 bases and J by 5 bases; unmatched bases: 7. The CDR3 is CASNFLGQYGYTF. Here the CDR3 DNA reads TGTGCCAGCAACTTCTTGGGACAGTATGGCTACACCTTC.

The chain has TRBV7-9 and TRBJ2-7, with 15 bases matching TRBD2. CDR1 SEHNR and CDR2 FQNEAQ come from the germline V gene (reference sequence). Germline trimming cut 1 base from V and 4 bases from J; bases unmatched to any gene: 11. The CDR3 has 19 residues. As DNA, the CDR3 is TGTGCCAGCAGCTTAGTTCCCGCCGGGACTAGCGGGAGGAGTTACGAGCAGTACTTC. Encoded protein: CASSLVPAGTSGRSYEQYF.

The chain links TRBV29-1 to TRBJ2-7; tentatively, D is TRBD1 or TRBD2 (5 bases each). CDR3 size: 13 residues. V was trimmed by 6 bases and J by 4 bases, leaving 16 bases between them. Germline-derived CDR1 and CDR2 are SQVTM and ANQGSEA. The CDR3 sequence is CSVKPGDEYEQYF. CDR3 nucleotide sequence: TGCAGCGTGAAGCCTGGGGACGAGTACGAGCAGTACTTC.

This clonotype was seen a few times. V gene TRBV18 combines with J gene TRBJ2-3; 7 bases map to TRBD1. The germline CDR1 and CDR2 sequences are KGHSH and LQKENI. The CDR3 loop spans 16 amino acids. V lost 4 bases to trimming and J lost 2 bases; unmatched junction nucleotides: 9. The chain's CDR3 is CASSHAGTAFTDTQYF. The CDR3 DNA sequence: TGTGCCAGCTCACACGCCGGGACAGCCTTCACAGATACGCAGTATTTT.

This sequence joins TRBV7-2 and TRBJ1-2; D call uncertain. Germline V gene lookup returns CDR1 SGHTA and CDR2 FQGNSA. This CDR3 is built from 13 residues. Trimming shortened V by 5 bases and J by 9 bases, and 16 bases separated the two germline ends. The CDR3 region has the DNA TGTGCCAGCAGCCCCCTATCGGGATACAGCTACACCTTC. Translating gives CASSPLSGYSYTF. Drawing the rest from reference TRBV7-2 and TRBJ1-2, the complete variable domain is GAGVSQSPSNKVTEKGKDVELRCDPISGHTALYWYRQSLGQGLEFLIYFQGNSAPDKSGLPSDRFSAERTGGSVSTLTIQRTQQEDSAVYLCASSPLSGYSYTFGSGTRLTVV.

J is TRBJ2-1 and V is TRBV7-3, with D perhaps matching TRBD1 or TRBD2 (5 bases each). With 5 bases removed from V and 4 bases from J, the gap between germline ends came to 18 bases. The V gene's germline CDR1 is SGHTA and CDR2 FQGTGA. The CDR3 consists of 16 residues. The CDR3 spells CASSPAGAYQYNEQFF. Written as DNA, the CDR3 is TGTGCCAGCAGCCCCGCCGGGGCCTACCAGTACAATGAGCAGTTCTTC.